This T cell receptor beta chain is from a study of spatial heterogeneity in lung cancer (dated by TCRdb to about 2019). Context from the whole study: Beta-chain transcripts were consistently detected in greater numbers than alpha-chain transcripts, which likely reflected higher beta-chain transcript abundance. In the raw uncorrected reads, each unique combination of TCR and UMI appeared more than ten times on average. TCR alpha and beta repertoires were quantitatively compared across multiple tumor regions, matched nontumor lung and blood in non-small cell lung cancer. Nonsynonymous mutation counts, determined by whole-exome sequencing of tumor tissue, were related to features of the TCR repertoire. Both alpha and beta chains were TCR-sequenced in samples taken at surgery, namely 220 tumor regions, approximately 66 matched nontumor lung samples and roughly 56 PBMC samples. Paper-wide results and their limitations: Ubiquitous expanded tumor TCRs showed up in blood more often at tumor resection than at routine follow-up. Confirming at a functional level the hypothesis that regional TCRs recognize regional mutations was considered to require additional single-cell paired TCR alpha and beta sequencing.

Library method: 5' RACE. Sequencing relied on a NextSeq 500. The TCR library protocol attached a unique molecular identifier to each TCR cDNA molecule to allow correction of PCR and sequencing errors. In the source study's methods: Decombinator tools were used for TCR identification, UMI-based error correction and CDR3 extraction. Expanded TCRs were defined as those above a frequency of 2 per 1,000, corresponding to the top 1% of the tumor frequency distribution. Renyi diversity was computed with the R vegan package after each repertoire had been subsampled 100 times to 5,000 TCRs. CDR3 similarity networks were built from amino acid triplet string-kernel similarity, connecting CDR3s with pairwise similarity above 0.82. In-frame beta chains were kept once TCRdb had trimmed the public reads at Q25 with fastp and called clones with MiXCR. CDR3 protein duplicates are merged, each entry listing the most common genes and DNA. TCRdb's processing, not the study's, gives the V and J calls here. Counted in this sample were about 17,000 distinct CDR3 sequences; 20% to 25% of them appeared once. The ten largest clones add up to under 20% of the sample.

This clonotype came up many times. Its antigen remains unidentified. The input lacks base qualities; no much larger clone sits a single base away. Reading from cysteine to phenylalanine, the CDR3 counts 14 amino acids. The entry retains the CDR3 DNA only, 42 bases that are in frame from base 1. The V end loses 3 bases and the J end loses 1 base, and a stretch of 9 bases separates them. The germline V gene encodes CDR1 SEHNR and CDR2 FQNEAQ (reference sequence). The time point tag for this specimen amounts to: sample taken at primary tumor resection. Whole RNA extracted from tumor and nontumor lung tissue, or from cryopreserved PBMC samples, was used for TCR sequencing without cell sorting. Samples were obtained from approximately 77 patients with early-stage, untreated non-small cell lung cancer from the lung TRACERx cohort. A patient was chosen for TCR sequencing only when enough RNA was available from at least two tumor regions.

The starting material was PBMCs, obtained at surgery. The sequence links TRBV7-9 to TRBJ1-1, with a tentative D gene TRBD1 over 5 matching bases. The clonotype comes from a female donor with early-stage non-small cell lung cancer. The CDR3 corresponds to CASSLDTQNTEAFF. In nucleotide form, the sequence is TGTGCCAGCAGCTTGGACACGCAGAACACTGAAGCTTTCTTT.